The 10 T cell receptor beta chains reported below all come from one sample, sequenced in a study of blood T cells in healthy people across ages (dated by TCRdb to between 2015 and 2016). Receptors were amplified or captured by 5' RACE. Sequencing used an Illumina HiSeq 2500. A second PCR of roughly 6 to 11 cycles was run with a J-beta primer mix and a sample-barcoded 5' primer. TCRdb reprocessing: public reads trimmed at Q25 with fastp, clones called with MiXCR, in-frame beta chains kept. Rows merge per CDR3 protein into single entries with the most common DNA and genes. Within this sample are approximately 820,000 distinct CDR3 sequences, with around 45% of them counted one time only. The ten largest clones capture nearly 20% of the sample. The specimen was blood. The receptors shown here come from a man aged 55 to 70 in good health.

This chain uses TRBV14 with TRBJ2-1; D possibly matches TRBD1 or TRBD2 (7 bases each). The CDR3 is made up of 21 amino acids. Trimming removed 1 base at V and 0 bases at J, with 25 bases between. Germline V gene lookup returns CDR1 SGHDN and CDR2 FVKESK. The CDR3 spells CASSQALYSGQTSRSYNEQFF. The CDR3 nucleotides read TGTGCCAGCAGCCAAGCACTCTATTCGGGACAGACTAGCCGCTCCTACAATGAGCAGTTCTTC.

The chain is built from TRBV15 and TRBJ1-6, with no clear D. Per the germline V gene, CDR1 is LNHNV and CDR2 is YYDKDF (reference sequence). V gave up 0 bases and J gave up 10 bases, with 7 bases separating them. The CDR3 totals 13 residues. CDR3 nucleotide sequence: TGTGCCACCAGCAGAGATGGCGTGTCACCCCTCCACTTT. Translation gives CATSRDGVSPLHF. Full variable domain (rest looked up from reference TRBV15 and TRBJ1-6): DAMVIQNPRYQVTQFGKPVTLSCSQTLNHNVMYWYQQKSSQAPKLLFHYYDKDFNNEADTPDNFQSRRPNTSFCFLDIRSPGLGDTAMYLCATSRDGVSPLHFGNGTRLTVT.

This clonotype has only a few counts. The rearrangement uses TRBV20-1 and TRBJ2-5, with a possible D match to TRBD1 (6 bases). The V gene lost 8 bases and the J gene lost 1 base, with 14 bases spanning the gap. Germline CDR1 is DFQATT and CDR2 is SNEGSKA (reference sequence). CDR3 length equals 13 residues. The CDR3 DNA reads as TGCAGTACCAGGGGCCCCTTCCAAGAGACCCAGTACTTC. Protein sequence: CSTRGPFQETQYF.

This chain joins TRBV5-1 and TRBJ2-7, with D possibly TRBD2 on 5 matching bases. The end of the DNA fits TRBJ2-5 better, so the J call may be wrong. CDR1 and CDR2 from the germline V gene are SGHRS and YFSETQ. The CDR3 consists of 13 residues. CDR3 loop: CASSPTRGETQYF. CDR3 sequence (DNA): TGCGCCAGCAGCCCTACTAGAGGCGAGACCCAGTACTTC.

The chain recombines TRBV5-1 with TRBJ1-1; the match to TRBD1 covers 8 bases. J lost 1 base, V lost 3 bases, and 8 bases had no gene match. Per the germline V gene, CDR1 is SGHRS and CDR2 is YFSETQ. The CDR3 has 16 amino acids. CDR3 protein: CASSYGQGRGNTEAFF. CDR3 DNA: TGCGCCAGCAGCTATGGACAGGGCCGGGGGAACACTGAAGCTTTCTTT.

The chain joins TRBV28 to TRBJ1-2; possible D gene TRBD1, 5 bases. V lost 2 bases and J lost 5, with 12 bases in between. Germline values: CDR1 MDHEN, CDR2 SYDVKM. This CDR3 has 14 residues. The CDR3 bases are TGTGCCAGCAGTTTAGGGACGGTGTTTTATGGCTACACCTTC. Its translation: CASSLGTVFYGYTF.

V is TRBV2 and J is TRBJ2-5, with 8 bases matching TRBD2. The V and J ends lost 2 bases and 0 bases, in that order; junction bases with no gene match: 5. Germline V gene lookup returns CDR1 SNHLY and CDR2 FYNNEI. The CDR3 length is 16 residues. The CDR3 nucleotides are TGTGCCAGCAGTGAACTTGCGGGGGGTAACCAAGAGACCCAGTACTTC. Translated, it gives CASSELAGGNQETQYF.

This clonotype was picked up many times. The rearrangement links TRBV7-8 to TRBJ1-4; D is ambiguous. The CDR3 consists of 13 residues. Germline lookup yields CDR1 SGHVS and CDR2 FQNEAQ. Trimming removed 5 bases from V and 1 base from J, with 5 bases in between. The CDR3 nucleotides are TGTGCCAGCAGCCCGCTAACTAATGAAAAACTGTTTTTT. It yields the protein CASSPLTNEKLFF.

A word on this clonotype: At one of its ends the junction is not consistent with the germline gene, which may arise from a read error. As DNA, the CDR3 is TGTGCCAACAGCTTGACGGTAGGACAGGGCTGCAATGAGCAGTTCTTC. This codes for CANSLTVGQGCNEQFF. This chain links TRBV7-3 with TRBJ2-1; 8 nucleotides match TRBD1. The germline gives CDR1 SGHTA, CDR2 FQGTGA. This CDR3 is built from 16 residues.

The genes are TRBV18 and TRBJ1-2; D is perhaps TRBD1 (6 bases). Trimming removed 3 bases from V and 0 bases from J, with 14 bases in between. Germline CDR1 is KGHSH and CDR2 is LQKENI. This CDR3 spans 16 amino acids. The DNA for the CDR3 is TGTGCCAGCTCACCTACCCACGGGACAACTAACTATGGCTACACCTTC. This encodes CASSPTHGTTNYGYTF.